This T cell receptor beta chain was found in a study of siplizumab effects on memory and regulatory T cells. Sequenced by immunoSEQ multiplex PCR; TCRdb stores in-frame clones only, minus some. The table records 100,000 or so clones, over 90% of them present only once. Trimming left V 6 bases short and J 9 bases short, with 12 bases between. CDR1 and CDR2 from the germline V gene are MNHNS and SASEGT. The CDR3 spans 11 residues. The chain employs TRBV6-1 and TRBJ2-7; possibly TRBD2 for D (6 bases). Sequencing input: non-Treg CD4+ T cells sorted from blood. The receptor was isolated from a human donor in good health. The CDR3 bases are TGTGCCAGCAGGGGGGGTAGGGTGCAGTACTTC. Its translation: CASRGGRVQYF.